This entry features one T cell receptor (beta chain) sequence. The sample has other DNA sequences that encode this CDR3 too. Trimming took 4 bases from V and 0 from J, leaving 13 bases between them. The CDR3 has 16 amino acids. Germline values: CDR1 SGDLS, CDR2 YYNGEE. Per the study methods: Researchers report that nucleated cell counts were estimated from reference gene primer amplification. Method: immunoSEQ multiplex PCR; TCRdb's copy keeps in-frame clones and lacks some. The V and J calls and clone size come from that table; D and trimming were worked out from the DNA. The sample lists about 74,000 clones; about 83% were seen once. The data are from a study of blood T cell repertoires in COVID-19. As for the study in general: From the United States, Italy and Spain came samples of acute and convalescent COVID-19. The cDNA or gDNA used as material had been derived from T cells, B-cell-depleted T cells, or PBMCs.

This chain joins TRBV9 and TRBJ2-2; D may be TRBD2 (5 bases). This clonotype originated in a man between 65 and 79 years old with acute or convalescent COVID-19. The sample was peripheral blood. The CDR3 nucleotides are TGTGCCAGCAGCCCGCGGACTGGCACGAACACCGGGGAGCTGTTTTTT. It yields the protein CASSPRTGTNTGELFF.